Below, one T cell receptor beta chain is given with its context. This sample was taken from a study of yellow fever vaccine responses in identical twins. Germline loops: CDR1 MNHEY, CDR2 SVGAGI. Trimming pared 2 bases from V and 5 bases from J, leaving 19 bases between. The CDR3 has 17 residues. TCRdb independently ran MiXCR on the RT-PCR reads; one entry per CDR3 protein. The sample includes approximately 1,500 distinct CDR3 sequences, roughly 85% of them seen just once. Source: T cells from blood (PBMCs), unsorted or a sorted subset (not recorded which), taken before or after yellow fever vaccination (not recorded which). The origin of this receptor is a woman aged 18-29 years who received the yellow fever vaccine. V gene TRBV6-5 combines with J gene TRBJ2-1; D perhaps matches TRBD2 (6 bases). CDR3 protein: CASSYLGRGGGNNEQFF. Here the CDR3 DNA reads TGTGCCAGCAGTTACCTCGGGCGAGGTGGGGGGAACAATGAGCAGTTCTTC.